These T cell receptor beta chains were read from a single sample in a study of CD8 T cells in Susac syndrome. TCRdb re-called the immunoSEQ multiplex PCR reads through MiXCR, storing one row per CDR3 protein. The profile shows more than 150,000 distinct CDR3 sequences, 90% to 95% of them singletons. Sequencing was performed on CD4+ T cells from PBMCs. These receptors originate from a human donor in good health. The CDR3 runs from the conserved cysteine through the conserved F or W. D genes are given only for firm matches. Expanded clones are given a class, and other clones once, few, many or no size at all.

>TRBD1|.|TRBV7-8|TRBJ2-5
CASSLTGRQETQYF
TGTGCCAGCAGCTTGACAGGGCGGCAAGAGACCCAGTACTTC
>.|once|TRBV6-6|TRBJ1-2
CASSYGQGGGYTF
TGTGCCAGCAGTTACGGGCAGGGAGGGGGCTACACCTTC
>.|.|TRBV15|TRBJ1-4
CATSRDPAGTNEKLFF
TGTGCCACCAGCAGAGATCCGGCAGGCACTAATGAAAAACTGTTTTTT
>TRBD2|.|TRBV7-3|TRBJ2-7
CASSSSGGADEQYF
TGTGCCAGCAGTTCTAGCGGGGGGGCCGACGAGCAGTACTTC
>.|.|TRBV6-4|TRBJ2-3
CASSDSESHTQYF
TGTGCCAGCAGTGACTCAGAGTCGCATACGCAGTATTTT
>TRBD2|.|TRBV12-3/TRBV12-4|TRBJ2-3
CASSLAGGLGTQYF
TGTGCCAGCAGTCTAGCGGGGGGGCTCGGTACGCAGTATTTT
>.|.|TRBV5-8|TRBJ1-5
CASSLDQGMGTPQHF
TGTGCCAGCAGCTTGGATCAGGGGATGGGGACGCCCCAGCATTTT
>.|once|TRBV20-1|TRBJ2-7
CSAAPGHPGAEQYF
TGCAGTGCCGCCCCGGGACACCCAGGGGCCGAGCAGTACTTC
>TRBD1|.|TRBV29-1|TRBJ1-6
CSVRQGASDNSPLHF
TGCAGCGTAAGGCAGGGGGCGTCGGATAATTCACCCCTCCACTTT
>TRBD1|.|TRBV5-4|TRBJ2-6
CASKADRAEGANVLTF
TGTGCCAGCAAGGCGGACAGGGCGGAGGGGGCCAACGTCCTGACTTTC
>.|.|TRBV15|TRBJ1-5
CATSRDYSRINQPQHF
TGTGCCACCAGCAGAGACTATAGCCGGATCAATCAGCCCCAGCATTTT
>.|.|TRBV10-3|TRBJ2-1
CAISQGTEQFF
TGTGCCATCAGTCAGGGGACTGAGCAGTTCTTC
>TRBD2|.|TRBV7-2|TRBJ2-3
CASSFAGGPTDTQYF
TGTGCCAGCAGCTTCGCGGGGGGGCCAACAGATACGCAGTATTTT
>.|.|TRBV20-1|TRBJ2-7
CSAGPAHEQYF
TGCAGTGCTGGACCCGCCCACGAGCAGTACTTC
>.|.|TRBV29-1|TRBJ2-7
CSVGWGYEQYF
TGCAGCGTTGGATGGGGCTACGAGCAGTACTTC
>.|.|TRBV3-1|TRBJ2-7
CASSQGQGPYEQYF
TGTGCCAGCAGCCAAGGCCAGGGCCCCTACGAGCAGTACTTC
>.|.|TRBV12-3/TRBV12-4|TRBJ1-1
CASTPGSWLRPNTEAFF
TGTGCCAGCACCCCGGGTAGTTGGTTAAGGCCGAACACTGAAGCTTTCTTT
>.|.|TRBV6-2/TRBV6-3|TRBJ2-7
CASTIDRAGSYEQYF
TGTGCCAGCACCATAGACAGAGCAGGCTCCTACGAGCAGTACTTC
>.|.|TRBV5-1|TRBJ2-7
CASSTRTQSYEQYF
TGCGCCAGCAGCACTCGGACCCAATCCTACGAGCAGTACTTC
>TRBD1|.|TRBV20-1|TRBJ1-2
CSARDFRDRAKSNYGYTF
TGCAGTGCTAGAGATTTCCGGGACAGGGCCAAGTCTAACTATGGCTACACCTTC
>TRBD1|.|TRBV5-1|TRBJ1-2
CASRDTQGNYGYTF
TGCGCCAGCAGAGACACACAGGGGAACTATGGCTACACCTTC
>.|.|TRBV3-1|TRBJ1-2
CASSQGGHFVHGYTF
TGTGCCAGCAGCCAAGGAGGGCATTTCGTCCATGGCTACACCTTC
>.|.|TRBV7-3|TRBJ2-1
CASSLMKGNEQFF
TGTGCCAGCAGCTTAATGAAGGGGAATGAGCAGTTCTTC
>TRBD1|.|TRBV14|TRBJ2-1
CASSSDRASYNEQFF
TGTGCCAGCAGCTCCGACAGGGCTTCCTACAATGAGCAGTTCTTC
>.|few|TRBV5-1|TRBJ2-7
CASSPSGSYEQYF
TGTGCCAGCTCACCATCGGGTAGCTACGAGCAGTACTTC
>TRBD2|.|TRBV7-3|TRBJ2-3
CASSQKRLAGEVDTQYF
TGTGCCAGCAGTCAAAAGAGACTAGCGGGGGAGGTAGATACGCAGTATTTT
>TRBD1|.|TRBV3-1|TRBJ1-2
CASSRSGTEVRYTF
TGTGCCAGCAGCAGGTCCGGGACAGAAGTTCGCTACACCTTC
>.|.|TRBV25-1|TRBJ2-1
CASSEGELALLFEQFF
TGTGCCAGCAGTGAAGGGGAACTAGCCCTCCTCTTTGAGCAGTTCTTC
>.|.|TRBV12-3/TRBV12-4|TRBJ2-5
CASSLAEQETQYF
TGTGCCAGCAGTTTGGCGGAGCAAGAGACCCAGTACTTC
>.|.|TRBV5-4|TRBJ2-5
CASSFGGQSQETQYF
TGTGCCAGCAGCTTTGGAGGGCAGTCCCAAGAGACCCAGTACTTC
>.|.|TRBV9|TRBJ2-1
CASSVEGRGNEQFF
TGTGCCAGCAGCGTCGAGGGGCGGGGAAATGAGCAGTTCTTC
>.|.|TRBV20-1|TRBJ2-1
CSARRVGTAGEQFF
TGCAGTGCTAGAAGGGTTGGTACAGCCGGTGAGCAGTTCTTC
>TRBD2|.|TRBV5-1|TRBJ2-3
CASSLGLAGLGDTQYF
TGCGCCAGCAGCTTGGGACTAGCGGGGCTCGGGGATACGCAGTATTTT
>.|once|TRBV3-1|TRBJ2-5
CASSQHEGTVGEAQYF
TGTGCCAGCAGCCAACACGAGGGGACTGTCGGCGAGGCCCAGTACTTC
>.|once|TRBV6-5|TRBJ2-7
CASSYRDTRYF
TGTGCCAGCAGTTATAGGGACACACGGTACTTC
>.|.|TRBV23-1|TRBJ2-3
CASRRQRARNTDTQYF
TGCGCCAGCAGGCGTCAGAGGGCACGGAACACAGATACGCAGTATTTT
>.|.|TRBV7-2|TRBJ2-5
CASSRSGPQETQYF
TGTGCCAGCAGTCGGTCAGGCCCCCAAGAGACCCAGTACTTC
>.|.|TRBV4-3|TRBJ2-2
CASSQGAETGELFF
TGCGCCAGCAGCCAAGGAGCGGAGACCGGGGAGCTGTTTTTT
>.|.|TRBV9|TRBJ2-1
CASSVDWGDEQFF
TGTGCCAGCAGCGTAGATTGGGGGGATGAGCAGTTCTTC
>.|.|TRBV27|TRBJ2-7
CASSQEGGPHYEQYF
TGTGCCAGCAGCCAAGAAGGAGGACCCCACTACGAGCAGTACTTC
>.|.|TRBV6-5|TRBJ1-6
CASSRDRVNSPLHF
TGTGCCAGCAGTCGCGACCGAGTAAATTCACCCCTCCACTTT
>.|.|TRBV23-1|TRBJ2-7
CASSPLRPYEQYF
TGCGCCAGCAGTCCCCTGAGGCCCTACGAGCAGTACTTC
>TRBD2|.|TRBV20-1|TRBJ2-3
CSASDGGAADTQYF
TGCAGTGCTAGTGACGGGGGGGCTGCAGATACGCAGTATTTT
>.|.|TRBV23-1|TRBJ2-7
CARQRTGTLYEQYF
TGCGCCAGGCAAAGGACCGGGACTCTATACGAGCAGTACTTC
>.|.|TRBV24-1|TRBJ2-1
CATSDRQPNSYNEQFF
TGTGCCACCAGTGACCGACAGCCGAACTCCTACAATGAGCAGTTCTTC
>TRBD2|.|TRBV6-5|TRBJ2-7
CASSYSTSGGEQYF
TGTGCCAGCAGTTACTCGACTAGCGGGGGAGAGCAGTACTTC
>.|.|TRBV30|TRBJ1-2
CAWRAAGNYGYTF
TGTGCCTGGAGAGCTGCGGGTAACTATGGCTACACCTTC
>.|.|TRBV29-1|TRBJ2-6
CSVTKGSGANVLTF
TGCAGCGTTACAAAGGGCTCTGGGGCCAACGTCCTGACTTTC
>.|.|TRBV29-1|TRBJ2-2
CSVRRTENTGELFF
TGCAGCGTGAGGAGGACAGAGAACACCGGGGAGCTGTTTTTT
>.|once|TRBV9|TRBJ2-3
CASSVAGLLTDTQYF
TGTGCCAGCAGCGTAGCGGGACTCCTCACAGATACGCAGTATTTT
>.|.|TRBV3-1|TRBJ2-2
CASSREIGGELFF
TGTGCCAGCAGCCGGGAAATCGGCGGGGAGCTGTTTTTT
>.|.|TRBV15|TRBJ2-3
CATSRLGVTDTQYF
TGTGCCACCAGCAGGCTGGGTGTCACAGATACGCAGTATTTT
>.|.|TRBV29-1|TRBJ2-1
CSVNRRDPYNEQFF
TGCAGCGTGAACCGCCGGGACCCCTACAATGAGCAGTTCTTC